This TCR beta chain came from a study of T-cell memory formation after mild COVID-19. TCRdb itself ran the 5' RACE reads through MiXCR, one entry per CDR3 protein. The repertoire has around 450,000 distinct CDR3 sequences, approximately 20% of them found once; the top ten carry about 8.1%. Between the trimmed V and J ends, which lost 0 bases and 5 bases, there was a span of 7 bases. This CDR3 spans 13 amino acids. The germline V gene encodes CDR1 SGDLS and CDR2 YYNGEE. The sequencing sample was made of PBMCs or a T cell subset sorted from them (not recorded which). The chain couples TRBV9 to TRBJ2-3; D might be TRBD2 (5 bases). The receptor comes from an adult woman who had mild COVID-19 (a few samples of this study predate the infection). Cell type and time point are not known. The CDR3 sequence: CASSVGTVDTQYF. The CDR3 nucleotides are TGTGCCAGCAGCGTAGGGACTGTAGATACGCAGTATTTT.